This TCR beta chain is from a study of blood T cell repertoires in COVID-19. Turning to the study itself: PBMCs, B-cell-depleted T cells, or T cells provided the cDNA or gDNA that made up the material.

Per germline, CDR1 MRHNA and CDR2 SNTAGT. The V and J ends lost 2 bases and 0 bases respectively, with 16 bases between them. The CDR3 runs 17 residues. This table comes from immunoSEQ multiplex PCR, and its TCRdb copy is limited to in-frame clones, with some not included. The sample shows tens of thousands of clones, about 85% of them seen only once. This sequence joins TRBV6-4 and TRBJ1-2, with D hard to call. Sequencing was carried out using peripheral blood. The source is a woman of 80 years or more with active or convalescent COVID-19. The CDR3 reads CASSDRIGAAANYGYTF. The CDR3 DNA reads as TGTGCCAGCAGTGACCGGATAGGAGCAGCAGCTAACTATGGCTACACCTTC.